This T cell receptor beta chain was profiled in a study of PD-1 blockade in mismatch repair-deficient tumors. The overall study: Patients had about 13 mismatch repair-deficient cancer types and were previously treated and progressing.

The CDR3 runs to 14 residues. V lost 3 bases to trimming and J lost 7 bases, with 14 bases between them. CDR1 LNHDA and CDR2 SQIVND come from the germline V gene (reference sequence). The table came from immunoSEQ multiplex PCR; TCRdb's copy has only in-frame clones and leaves some out. This table holds about 16,000 clones, approximately 84% found once. The study, taken as a whole, reports: Rapid post-treatment expansion, then contraction, generally preceding radiologic response, marked tumor-resident clones.

About this clone itself: The antigen remains unidentified.

Every patient had mismatch repair deficiency by PCR or immunohistochemistry. TCRs were sequenced from a few patients responding to pembrolizumab. This material consisted of PBMCs, taken before pembrolizumab treatment. The clonotype was recovered from an adult with mismatch repair-deficient cancer. The chain couples TRBV19 to TRBJ2-3; D gene ambiguous. The CDR3 is CASSIGTEVHTQYF. The CDR3 nucleotides read TGTGCCAGTAGTATCGGAACAGAGGTACATACGCAGTATTTT.